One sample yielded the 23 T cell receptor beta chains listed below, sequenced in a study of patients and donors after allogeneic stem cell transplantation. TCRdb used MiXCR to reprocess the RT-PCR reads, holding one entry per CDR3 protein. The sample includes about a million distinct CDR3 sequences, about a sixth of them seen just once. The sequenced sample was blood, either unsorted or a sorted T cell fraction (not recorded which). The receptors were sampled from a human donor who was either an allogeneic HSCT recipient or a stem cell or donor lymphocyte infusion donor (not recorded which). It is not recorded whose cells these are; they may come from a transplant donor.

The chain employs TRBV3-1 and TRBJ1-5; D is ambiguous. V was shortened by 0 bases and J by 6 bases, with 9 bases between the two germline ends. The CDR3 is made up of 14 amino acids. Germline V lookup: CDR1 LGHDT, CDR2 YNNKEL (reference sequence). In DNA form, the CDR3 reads TGTGCCAGCAGCCAAGATCGAGGGATTCAGCCCCAGCATTTT. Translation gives CASSQDRGIQPQHF.

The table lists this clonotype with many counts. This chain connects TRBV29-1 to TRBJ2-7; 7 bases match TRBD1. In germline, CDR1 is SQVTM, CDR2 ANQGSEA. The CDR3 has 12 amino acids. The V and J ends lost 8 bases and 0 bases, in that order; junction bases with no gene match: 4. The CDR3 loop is CSINRGSYEQYF. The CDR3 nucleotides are TGCAGCATAAACAGGGGCTCCTACGAGCAGTACTTC.

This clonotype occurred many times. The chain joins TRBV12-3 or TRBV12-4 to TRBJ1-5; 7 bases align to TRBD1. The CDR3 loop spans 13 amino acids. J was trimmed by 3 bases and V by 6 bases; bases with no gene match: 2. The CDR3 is CASRGTVNQPQHF. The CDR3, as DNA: TGTGCCAGCAGGGGGACAGTCAATCAGCCCCAGCATTTT.

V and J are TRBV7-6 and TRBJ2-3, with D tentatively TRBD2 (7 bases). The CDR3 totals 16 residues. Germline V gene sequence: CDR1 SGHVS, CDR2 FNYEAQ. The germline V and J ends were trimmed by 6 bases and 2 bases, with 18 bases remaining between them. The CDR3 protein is CASSLGGPGATDTQYF. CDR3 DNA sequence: TGTGCCAGCAGTTTGGGGGGGCCGGGGGCCACAGATACGCAGTATTTT.

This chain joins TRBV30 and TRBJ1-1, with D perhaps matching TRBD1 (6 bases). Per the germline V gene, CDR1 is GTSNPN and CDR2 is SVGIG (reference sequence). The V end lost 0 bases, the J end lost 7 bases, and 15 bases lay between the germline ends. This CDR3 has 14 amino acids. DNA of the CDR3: TGTGCCTGGAGTGTATCCAGAATAGGGGGTGAAGCTTTCTTT. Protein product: CAWSVSRIGGEAFF.

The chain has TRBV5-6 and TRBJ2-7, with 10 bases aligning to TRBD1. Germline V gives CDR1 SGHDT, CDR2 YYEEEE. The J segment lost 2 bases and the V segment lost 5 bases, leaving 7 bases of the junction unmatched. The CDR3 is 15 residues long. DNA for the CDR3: TGTGCCAGCAGGTCCGGGACAGGGGACCCCTACGAGCAGTACTTC. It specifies CASRSGTGDPYEQYF.

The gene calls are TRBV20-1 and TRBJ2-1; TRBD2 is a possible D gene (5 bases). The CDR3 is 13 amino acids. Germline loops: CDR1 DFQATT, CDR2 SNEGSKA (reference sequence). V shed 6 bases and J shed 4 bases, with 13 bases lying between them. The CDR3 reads CSAVGVWYNEQFF. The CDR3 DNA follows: TGCAGTGCGGTGGGAGTTTGGTACAATGAGCAGTTCTTC.

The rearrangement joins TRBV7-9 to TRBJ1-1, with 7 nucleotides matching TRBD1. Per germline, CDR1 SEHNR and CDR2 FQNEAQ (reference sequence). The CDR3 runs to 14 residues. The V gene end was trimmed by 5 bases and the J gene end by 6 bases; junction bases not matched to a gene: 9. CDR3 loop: CASSLAQGISEAFF. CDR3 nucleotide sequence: TGTGCCAGCAGCCTGGCACAGGGGATTTCTGAAGCTTTCTTT. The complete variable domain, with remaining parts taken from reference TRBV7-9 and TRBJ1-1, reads DTGVSQNPRHKITKRGQNVTFRCDPISEHNRLYWYRQTLGQGPEFLTYFQNEAQLEKSRLLSDRFSAERPKGSFSTLEIQRTEQGDSAMYLCASSLAQGISEAFFGQGTRLTVV.

Here the CDR3 reads CSVEGLYGYTF. CDR3 nucleotides: TGCAGCGTTGAAGGTCTCTATGGCTACACCTTC. J is TRBJ1-2 and V is TRBV29-1; D is unclear. Germline CDR1 is SQVTM and CDR2 is ANQGSEA. The CDR3 loop spans 11 amino acids. V shed 1 base and J shed 4 bases, with 4 bases lying between them.

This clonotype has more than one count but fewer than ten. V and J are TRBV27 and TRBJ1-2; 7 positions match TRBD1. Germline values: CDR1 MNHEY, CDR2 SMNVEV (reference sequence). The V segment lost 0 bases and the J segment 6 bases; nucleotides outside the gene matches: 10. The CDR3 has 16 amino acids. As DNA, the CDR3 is TGTGCCAGCAGTTTATCAGTTTTAACAGGGGAGGATGGCTACACCTTC. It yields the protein CASSLSVLTGEDGYTF.

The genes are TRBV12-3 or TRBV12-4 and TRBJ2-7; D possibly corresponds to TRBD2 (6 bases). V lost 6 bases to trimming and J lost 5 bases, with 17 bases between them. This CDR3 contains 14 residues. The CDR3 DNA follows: TGTGCCAGCAGACTCCCGACGGGAGTCCACGAGCAGTACTTC. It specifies CASRLPTGVHEQYF.

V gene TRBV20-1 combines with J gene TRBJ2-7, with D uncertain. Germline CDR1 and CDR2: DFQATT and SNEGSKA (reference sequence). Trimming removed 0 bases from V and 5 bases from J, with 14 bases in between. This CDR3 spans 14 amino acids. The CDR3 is CSARDTASSNEQYF. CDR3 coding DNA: TGCAGTGCTAGAGATACCGCTAGTAGCAACGAGCAGTACTTC.

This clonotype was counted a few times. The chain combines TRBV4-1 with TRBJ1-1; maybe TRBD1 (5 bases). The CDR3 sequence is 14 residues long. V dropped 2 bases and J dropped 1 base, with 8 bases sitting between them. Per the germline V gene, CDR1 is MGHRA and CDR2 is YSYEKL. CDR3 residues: CASSQRRENTEAFF. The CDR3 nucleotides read TGCGCCAGCAGCCAACGCAGGGAGAACACTGAAGCTTTCTTT.

For the CDR3, the DNA is TGTGCCAGCAGCTGGGGACAGGCCTCCTACGAGCAGTACTTC. Amino acids: CASSWGQASYEQYF. The gene calls are TRBV7-9 and TRBJ2-7; 8 positions agree with TRBD1. V lost 4 bases to trimming and J lost 0 bases; unmatched junction nucleotides: 2. Per the germline V gene, CDR1 is SEHNR and CDR2 is FQNEAQ (reference sequence). The CDR3 is made up of 14 amino acids.

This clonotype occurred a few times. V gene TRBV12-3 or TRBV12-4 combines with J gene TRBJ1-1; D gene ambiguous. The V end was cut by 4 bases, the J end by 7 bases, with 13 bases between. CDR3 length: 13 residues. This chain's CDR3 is CASSSGDKVEAFF. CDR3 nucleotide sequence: TGTGCCAGCAGTTCCGGGGATAAGGTTGAAGCTTTCTTT.

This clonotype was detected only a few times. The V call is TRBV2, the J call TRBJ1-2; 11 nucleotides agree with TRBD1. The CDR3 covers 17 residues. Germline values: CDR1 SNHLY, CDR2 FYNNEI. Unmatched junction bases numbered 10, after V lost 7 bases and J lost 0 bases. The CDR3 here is CASTPSGTGGSNYGYTF. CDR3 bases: TGTGCCAGCACGCCCTCCGGGACAGGGGGGTCTAACTATGGCTACACCTTC. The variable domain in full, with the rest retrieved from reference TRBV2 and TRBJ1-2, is EPEVTQTPSHQVTQMGQEVILRCVPISNHLYFYWYRQILGQKVEFLVSFYNNEISEKSEIFDDQFSVERPDGSNFTLKIRSTKLEDSAMYFCASTPSGTGGSNYGYTFGSGTRLTVV.

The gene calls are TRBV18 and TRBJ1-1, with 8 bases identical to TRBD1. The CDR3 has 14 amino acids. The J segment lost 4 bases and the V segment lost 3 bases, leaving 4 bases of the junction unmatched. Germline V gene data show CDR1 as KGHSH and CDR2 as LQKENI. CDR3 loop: CASSPLGQGTEAFF. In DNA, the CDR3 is TGTGCCAGCTCACCCCTTGGACAGGGCACTGAAGCTTTCTTT.

This CDR3 is CASSVGVSGYEQYF. CDR3 in DNA: TGTGCCAGCAGCGTAGGTGTTAGCGGGTACGAGCAGTACTTC. The chain uses TRBV9 and TRBJ2-7; 7 positions match TRBD2. Germline values: CDR1 SGDLS, CDR2 YYNGEE. The CDR3 spans 14 residues. The V gene end was trimmed by 0 bases and the J gene end by 4 bases; junction bases not matched to a gene: 4.

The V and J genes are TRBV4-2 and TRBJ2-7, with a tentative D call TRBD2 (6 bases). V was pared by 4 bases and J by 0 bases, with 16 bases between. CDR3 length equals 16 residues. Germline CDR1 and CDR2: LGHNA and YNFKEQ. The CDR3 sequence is CASSPQGAGPSYEQYF. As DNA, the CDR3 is TGTGCCAGCAGCCCGCAAGGGGCGGGGCCCTCCTACGAGCAGTACTTC.

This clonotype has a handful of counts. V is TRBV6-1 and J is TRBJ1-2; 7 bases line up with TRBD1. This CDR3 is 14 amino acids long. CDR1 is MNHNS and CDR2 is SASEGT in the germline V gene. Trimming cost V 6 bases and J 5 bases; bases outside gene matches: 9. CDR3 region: CASSTIGGWYGYTF. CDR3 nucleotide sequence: TGTGCCAGCAGCACCATAGGGGGCTGGTATGGCTACACCTTC.

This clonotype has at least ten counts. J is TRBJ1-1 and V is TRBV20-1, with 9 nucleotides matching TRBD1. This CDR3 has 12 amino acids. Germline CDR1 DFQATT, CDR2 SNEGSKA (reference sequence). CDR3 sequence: CRAGQGLTEAFF. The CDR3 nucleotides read TGCAGAGCGGGACAGGGTTTGACTGAAGCTTTCTTT.

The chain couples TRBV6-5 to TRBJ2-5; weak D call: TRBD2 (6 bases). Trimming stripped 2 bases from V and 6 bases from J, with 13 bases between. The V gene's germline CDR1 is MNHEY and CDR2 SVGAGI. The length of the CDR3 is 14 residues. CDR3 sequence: CASSYGREAKTQYF. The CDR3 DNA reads TGTGCCAGCAGTTACGGTAGGGAGGCGAAGACCCAGTACTTC.

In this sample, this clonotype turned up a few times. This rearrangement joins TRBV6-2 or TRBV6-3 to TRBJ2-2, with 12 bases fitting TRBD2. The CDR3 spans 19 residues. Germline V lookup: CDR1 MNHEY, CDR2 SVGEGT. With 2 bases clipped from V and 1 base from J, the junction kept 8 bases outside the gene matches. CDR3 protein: CASSYPKPGLAGNTGELFF. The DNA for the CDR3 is TGTGCCAGCAGTTACCCAAAACCGGGACTAGCGGGGAACACCGGGGAGCTGTTTTTT.